The TCR beta chain described here comes from a study of cytomegalovirus exposure and HLA in healthy donors. Primers for the PCR totalled 60 Vbeta and 13 Jbeta. Using immunoSEQ multiplex PCR, the repertoire was profiled, and TCRdb retains in-frame clones only, with some absent. The sample records 120,000 or so clones, around 69% being singletons. The germline gives CDR1 SGHTA, CDR2 FQGNSA. The CDR3 consists of 15 residues. Study results and limitations: Immune exposure information available was restricted to CMV serostatus. Judged likely to be a sequencing artifact was a cluster of highly shared sequence variants. Association of around 17,000 TCR beta sequences with HLA alleles was found at 0.05 false discovery rate in a later analysis.

Comment on this clone: The antigen remains undetermined.

V gene TRBV7-2 combines with J gene TRBJ2-5, with D perhaps TRBD2 (6 bases). Matching the DNA end better, TRBJ2-7 makes the J call doubtful. The sample consisted of PBMCs. This clonotype originated in a middle-aged man in good health and CMV-seropositive. The CDR3 DNA is TGTGCCAGCAGCCGCAGCTGGGTAGCGGCCAACGAGCAGTACTTC. Translated: CASSRSWVAANEQYF.